Listed here are 14 T cell receptor beta chains from one sample, sequenced in a study of blood T cell repertoires in COVID-19. Produced via immunoSEQ multiplex PCR; TCRdb's table is partial and in-frame only. The profile covers fewer than 130,000 clones, with 70% to 90% appearing a single time and around 4.4% taken by the ten largest. Sequencing input: peripheral blood. The origin of the receptors is a human donor in a cohort sampled during active COVID-19.

This chain connects TRBV3-1 (or the pseudogene TRBV3-2) to TRBJ2-7; no clear D. The germline gives CDR1 LGHDT, CDR2 YNNKEL (reference sequence). This CDR3 has 12 amino acids. V was clipped by 3 bases and J by 3 bases, with 6 bases between them. CDR3 in DNA: TGTGCCAGCAGCCATTCCTTCTACGAGCAGTACTTC. Translating it yields CASSHSFYEQYF.

The chain couples TRBV10-1 to TRBJ2-2; TRBD1 matches 8 bases. Germline CDR1 WNHNN, CDR2 SYGVQD (reference sequence). Losses at the gene ends were 5 bases for V and 1 base for J; bases not matched to a gene: 3. The CDR3 totals 15 residues. This CDR3 reads CASSPGTGNTGELFF. The CDR3 coding sequence is TGCGCCAGCAGTCCCGGGACAGGGAACACCGGGGAGCTGTTTTTT.

V usage is TRBV5-6 and J usage is TRBJ1-1, with unresolved D. The germline CDR1 and CDR2 sequences are SGHDT and YYEEEE. The CDR3 spans 12 residues. Between the trimmed V and J ends, which lost 6 bases and 2 bases, there was a span of 8 bases. The CDR3 DNA reads as TGTGCCAGCAACCTATATAACACTGAAGCTTTCTTT. This encodes CASNLYNTEAFF.

This clone was seen more than once but under ten times. The chain combines TRBV6-2 or TRBV6-3 with TRBJ1-1; 8 bases match TRBD1. The V and J ends lost 4 bases and 4 bases, in that order; junction bases with no gene match: 8. The CDR3 runs 15 residues. Germline V gives CDR1 MNHEY, CDR2 SVGEGT. The CDR3 is CASSSIRGQGTEAFF. DNA for the CDR3: TGTGCCAGCAGTTCTATCAGGGGGCAGGGCACTGAAGCTTTCTTT.

This rearrangement joins TRBV11-3 to TRBJ2-3; tentative D call: TRBD2 (5 bases). This CDR3 has 17 residues. Germline CDR1 reads SGHNT; CDR2 reads YENEEA. V lost 1 base and J lost 0, with 14 bases in between. CDR3 nucleotides: TGTGCCAGCAGCTTAGCACTAGGCGGCGGAAGCACAGATACGCAGTATTTT. It specifies CASSLALGGGSTDTQYF.

The chain employs TRBV6-5 and TRBJ2-3; maybe TRBD2 (5 bases). V was shortened by 6 bases and J by 3 bases, with 13 bases between the two germline ends. Germline V gene lookup returns CDR1 MNHEY and CDR2 SVGAGI. This CDR3 is 14 amino acids long. The CDR3 DNA sequence: TGTGCCAGCAGCTCCGGGATTCGGACAGATACGCAGTATTTT. Amino acid sequence: CASSSGIRTDTQYF.

This chain connects TRBV10-3 to TRBJ2-1, with TRBD1 matching 9 bases. J was trimmed by 2 bases and V by 6 bases; bases with no gene match: 5. The CDR3 spans 15 residues. Germline-derived CDR1 and CDR2 are ENHRY and SYGVKD. CDR3 coding DNA: TGTGCCATCAGCAATACAGGGGGCCCCTACAATGAGCAGTTCTTC. Its translation is CAISNTGGPYNEQFF.

J is TRBJ1-2 and V is TRBV27; D not resolved. The CDR3 is 14 amino acids. Trimming cost V 3 bases and J 8 bases, with 16 bases left between them. Germline values: CDR1 MNHEY, CDR2 SMNVEV (reference sequence). The DNA of the CDR3 is TGTGCCAGCAGTTTTAGTACTTTCGGAGGGGGCTACACCTTC. As protein: CASSFSTFGGGYTF.

The chain employs TRBV24-1 and TRBJ1-2; D is ambiguous. The germline V gene has CDR1 KGHDR and CDR2 SFDVKD. The CDR3 totals 13 residues. The V end was cut by 3 bases, the J end by 4 bases, with 8 bases between. The CDR3 reads CATSDPPFYGYTF. The CDR3 DNA sequence: TGTGCCACCAGTGATCCTCCGTTCTATGGCTACACCTTC.

This chain uses TRBV15 with TRBJ2-3; 8 bases match TRBD1. Germline loops: CDR1 LNHNV, CDR2 YYDKDF (reference sequence). Losses at the gene ends were 5 bases for V and 0 bases for J; bases not matched to a gene: 1. The CDR3 consists of 14 residues. The chain's CDR3 is CATSGTGSTDTQYF. The CDR3 region has the DNA TGTGCCACCAGCGGGACAGGAAGCACAGATACGCAGTATTTT.

CDR3 region: CASSFGQGLSYEQYF. CDR3 nucleotide sequence: TGTGCCAGCAGCTTCGGACAGGGGCTCTCCTACGAGCAGTACTTC. The chain uses TRBV5-6 and TRBJ2-7, with TRBD1 matching 9 bases. This CDR3 contains 15 residues. The trim removed 2 bases at V and 0 bases at J, leaving 3 bases unmatched. Germline CDR1 reads SGHDT; CDR2 reads YYEEEE. The full variable domain, completed using reference TRBV5-6 and TRBJ2-7, is DAGVTQSPTHLIKTRGQQVTLRCSPKSGHDTVSWYQQALGQGPQFIFQYYEEEERQRGNFPDRFSGHQFPNYSSELNVNALLLGDSALYLCASSFGQGLSYEQYFGPGTRLTVT.

This chain joins TRBV7-9 and TRBJ2-1; 12 bases are a match to TRBD2. Germline V CDR1 and CDR2: SEHNR, FQNEAQ (reference sequence). CDR3 length: 15 amino acids. Trimming took 6 bases from V and 8 from J; bases not matched to a gene: 8. The CDR3 sequence: CASRTLAGGSHEQFF. CDR3 coding DNA: TGTGCCAGCAGAACACTAGCGGGAGGTTCGCATGAGCAGTTCTTC. The full variable domain, rest sourced from reference TRBV7-9 and TRBJ2-1, is DTGVSQNPRHKITKRGQNVTFRCDPISEHNRLYWYRQTLGQGPEFLTYFQNEAQLEKSRLLSDRFSAERPKGSFSTLEIQRTEQGDSAMYLCASRTLAGGSHEQFFGPGTRLTVL.

The rearrangement links TRBV15 to TRBJ2-3; D gene uncertain. This CDR3 comprises 12 residues. Germline V gives CDR1 LNHNV, CDR2 YYDKDF (reference sequence). With 0 bases removed from V and 9 bases from J, the gap between germline ends came to 7 bases. CDR3 amino acids: CATSRDRMTQYF. The CDR3 DNA sequence: TGTGCCACCAGCAGAGATCGTATGACGCAGTATTTT.

This clone came up once. The genes are TRBV24-1 and TRBJ2-1, with 7 bases lining up with TRBD1. From germline, CDR1 is KGHDR and CDR2 SFDVKD. The V gene end was trimmed by 1 base and the J gene end by 7 bases; junction bases not matched to a gene: 6. This CDR3 is 15 amino acids long. The CDR3 sequence is CATSDFKLRGNEQFF. As DNA, the CDR3 is TGTGCCACCAGTGATTTCAAACTCAGGGGGAATGAGCAGTTCTTC.